This T cell receptor beta chain was identified during a study of T cells after posttransplantation cyclophosphamide. Trimming took 3 bases from V and 4 from J; bases not matched to a gene: 5. This CDR3 comprises 14 residues. CDR1 is MNHEY, CDR2 SMNVEV, per germline (reference sequence). Profiling relied on immunoSEQ multiplex PCR, and the TCRdb table lists in-frame clones only, not all of them. This sample has over 20,000 clones, with roughly nine tenths found just once. A marrow graft followed busulfan-fludarabine conditioning, with cyclophosphamide on days +3 and +4. The TCR comes from a female patient under 45 who received an allogeneic stem cell transplant from an unrelated donor, was CMV-positive, and had no GVHD. The graft donor may have contributed some T cells. V and J are TRBV27 and TRBJ1-1; TRBD1 agrees at 7 bases. Sequenced material: PBMCs, taken after allogeneic stem cell transplant with posttransplant cyclophosphamide. The DNA for the CDR3 is TGTGCCAGCAGTTTGACAGGGTGGCGCACTGAAGCTTTCTTT. Its protein product is CASSLTGWRTEAFF.